One and the same sample provided the 10 T cell receptor beta chains below, sequenced in a study of T cell responses to AZD1222 COVID-19 vaccine (dated by TCRdb to the early 2020s). Libraries were prepared through the immunoSEQ multiplex PCR assay. TCRdb retrieved this table from immuneACCESS and kept in-frame rearrangements only. Not all clones are present; in checked studies, unresolved V genes account for under half, and no reason is known for the remainder. The sample table shows about 100,000 clones, and about 86% are seen once. The ten top clones hold approximately 3% of the sample. In light of the paper, this sample's time point label describes: baseline before first vaccination. Source: peripheral blood, taken on day 0 of AZD1222 vaccination. The receptors come from an adult in good health.

The V call is TRBV4-1, the J call TRBJ1-4; no clear D. Per the germline V gene, CDR1 is MGHRA and CDR2 is YSYEKL. The CDR3 runs 19 residues. Trimming cost V 4 bases and J 4 bases, with 25 bases left between them. CDR3: CASSRTRNPGTGINEKLFF. CDR3 bases: TGCGCCAGCAGCCGGACCCGAAATCCGGGCACGGGGATTAATGAAAAACTGTTTTTT.

The V call is TRBV4-2, the J call TRBJ2-7; D is ambiguous. CDR3 length: 13 residues. Germline CDR1 LGHNA, CDR2 YNFKEQ. V lost 1 base and J 3 bases, leaving 7 bases between the germline ends. CDR3 sequence: CASSQARFYEQYF. The CDR3 nucleotides read TGTGCCAGCAGCCAAGCTAGGTTCTACGAGCAGTACTTC.

This sequence joins TRBV9 and TRBJ2-1; D is undetermined. This CDR3 is built from 15 residues. V lost 4 bases to trimming and J lost 0 bases, with 11 bases between them. Germline assignment: CDR1 SGDLS and CDR2 YYNGEE. DNA for the CDR3: TGTGCCAGCAGCAATTATGACCGCTCCTACAATGAGCAGTTCTTC. Translating it yields CASSNYDRSYNEQFF.

This clone was detected once. This chain connects TRBV5-1 to TRBJ2-5; D is perhaps TRBD2 (6 bases). The V gene lost 5 bases and the J gene lost 0 bases, with 11 bases spanning the gap. Per germline, CDR1 SGHRS and CDR2 YFSETQ. This CDR3 region has 14 residues. The CDR3 region is CASRRDGNQETQYF. CDR3 nucleotide sequence: TGCGCCAGCAGGCGGGACGGGAACCAAGAGACCCAGTACTTC.

The CDR3 here is CASNKGRPGSEAFF. In DNA, the CDR3 is TGTGCCAGTAACAAGGGACGGCCCGGTTCGGAAGCTTTCTTT. The genes are TRBV19 and TRBJ1-1; D perhaps matches TRBD1 (5 bases). The CDR3 is made up of 14 amino acids. In germline, CDR1 is LNHDA, CDR2 SQIVND (reference sequence). V was pared by 7 bases and J by 8 bases, with 20 bases between.

The chain combines TRBV5-4 with TRBJ2-7; TRBD2 aligns across 10 bases. The V and J ends lost 3 bases and 3 bases, in that order; junction bases with no gene match: 6. Germline CDR1 and CDR2: SGHNT and YYREEE (reference sequence). The CDR3 runs 15 residues. CDR3 nucleotides: TGTGCCAGCAGCTCTTATCTAGCGGGGGACTACGAGCAGTACTTC. Translating it yields CASSSYLAGDYEQYF.

The chain links TRBV6-5 to TRBJ1-2, with D possibly being TRBD1 (5 bases). V lost 3 bases and J lost 1, with 12 bases in between. CDR1 MNHEY and CDR2 SVGAGI come from the germline V gene. CDR3 length: 15 amino acids. For the CDR3, the DNA is TGTGCCAGCAGTTATGTTGGGGCCCTTAACTATGGCTACACCTTC. It is translated as CASSYVGALNYGYTF.

The chain recombines TRBV6-1 with TRBJ1-1; D gene ambiguous. This CDR3 has 13 residues. With 3 bases removed from V and 3 bases from J, the gap between germline ends came to 8 bases. Germline CDR1 MNHNS, CDR2 SASEGT. CDR3 in amino acids: CASSDPKYTEAFF. CDR3 DNA sequence: TGTGCCAGCAGTGACCCCAAATACACTGAAGCTTTCTTT.

This chain uses TRBV11-1 with TRBJ2-5; TRBD1 is a possible D gene (5 bases). The CDR3 length is 14 residues. V lost 2 bases and J 3 bases, leaving 10 bases between the germline ends. Germline V lookup: CDR1 SGHAT, CDR2 FQDESV (reference sequence). CDR3 loop: CASSLRQSEETQYF. CDR3 DNA sequence: TGTGCCAGCAGCTTAAGACAGTCCGAAGAGACCCAGTACTTC.

This clone was counted once. This chain uses TRBV24-1 with TRBJ2-3; D call uncertain. With 4 bases removed from V and 1 base from J, the gap between germline ends came to 14 bases. Germline loops: CDR1 KGHDR, CDR2 SFDVKD. The CDR3 sequence is 16 residues long. The CDR3 DNA sequence: TGTGCCACCAGTGACCCATACTTTTGGGGCACAGATACGCAGTATTTT. It is translated as CATSDPYFWGTDTQYF.